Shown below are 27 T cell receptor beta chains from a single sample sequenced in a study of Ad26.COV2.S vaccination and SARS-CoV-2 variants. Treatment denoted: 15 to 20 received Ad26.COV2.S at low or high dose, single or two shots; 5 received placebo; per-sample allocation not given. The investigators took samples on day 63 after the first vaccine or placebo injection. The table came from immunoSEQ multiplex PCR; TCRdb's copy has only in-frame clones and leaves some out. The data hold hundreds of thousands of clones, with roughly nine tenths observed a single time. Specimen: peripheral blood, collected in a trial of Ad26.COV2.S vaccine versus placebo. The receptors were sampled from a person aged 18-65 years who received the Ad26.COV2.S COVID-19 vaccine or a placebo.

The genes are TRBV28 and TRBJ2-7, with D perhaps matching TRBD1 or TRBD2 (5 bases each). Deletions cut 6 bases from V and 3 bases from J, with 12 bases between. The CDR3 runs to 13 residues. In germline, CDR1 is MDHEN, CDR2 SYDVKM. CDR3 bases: TGTGCCAGCAGATGGGGGTCGGTCTACGAGCAGTACTTC. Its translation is CASRWGSVYEQYF.

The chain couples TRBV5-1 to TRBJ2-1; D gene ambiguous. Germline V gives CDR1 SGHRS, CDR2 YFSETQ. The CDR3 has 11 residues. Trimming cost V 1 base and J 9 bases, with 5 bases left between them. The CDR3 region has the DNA TGCGCCAGCAGCTTGTCGGGTGAGCAGTTCTTC. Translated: CASSLSGEQFF.

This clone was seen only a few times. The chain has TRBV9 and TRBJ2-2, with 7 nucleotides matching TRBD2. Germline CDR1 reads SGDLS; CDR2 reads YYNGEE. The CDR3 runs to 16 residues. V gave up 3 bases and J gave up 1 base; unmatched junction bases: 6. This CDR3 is CASSASSGMNTGELFF. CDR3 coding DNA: TGTGCCAGCAGCGCCTCTAGCGGCATGAACACCGGGGAGCTGTTTTTT.

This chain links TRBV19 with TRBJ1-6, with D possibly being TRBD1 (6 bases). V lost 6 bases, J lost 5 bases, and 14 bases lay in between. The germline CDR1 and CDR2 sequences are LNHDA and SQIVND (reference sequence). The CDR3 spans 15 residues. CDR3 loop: CASRDSEGDNSPLHF. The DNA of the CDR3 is TGTGCCAGTAGGGACAGCGAAGGGGATAATTCACCCCTCCACTTT.

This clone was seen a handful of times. CDR3 residues: CASSTDGGSYNEQFF. The CDR3 bases are TGTGCCAGCAGCACCGATGGGGGCTCCTACAATGAGCAGTTCTTC. The rearrangement links TRBV7-3 to TRBJ2-1, with D perhaps matching TRBD1 or TRBD2 (5 bases each). Germline CDR1 reads SGHTA; CDR2 reads FQGTGA. The CDR3 has 15 residues. V lost 5 bases, J lost 0 bases, and 11 bases lay in between.

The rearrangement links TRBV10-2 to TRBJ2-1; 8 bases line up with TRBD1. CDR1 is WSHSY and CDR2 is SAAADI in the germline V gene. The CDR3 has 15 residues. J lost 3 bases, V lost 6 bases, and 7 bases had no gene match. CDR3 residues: CASSRAGGSYNEQFF. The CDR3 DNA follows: TGCGCCAGCAGCCGGGCAGGGGGCAGCTACAATGAGCAGTTCTTC.

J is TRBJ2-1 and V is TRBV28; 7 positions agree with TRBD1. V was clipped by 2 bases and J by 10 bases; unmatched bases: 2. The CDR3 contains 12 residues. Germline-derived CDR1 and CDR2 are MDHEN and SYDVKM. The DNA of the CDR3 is TGTGCCAGCAGTTTACTGACAGGGGAGCAGTTCTTC. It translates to CASSLLTGEQFF.

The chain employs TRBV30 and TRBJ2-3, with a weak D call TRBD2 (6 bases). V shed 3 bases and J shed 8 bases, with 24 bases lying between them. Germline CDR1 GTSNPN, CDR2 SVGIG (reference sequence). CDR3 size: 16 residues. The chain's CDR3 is CAWRPRAGRILGTQYF. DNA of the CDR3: TGTGCCTGGAGACCCCGGGCGGGGAGGATCCTGGGTACGCAGTATTTT.

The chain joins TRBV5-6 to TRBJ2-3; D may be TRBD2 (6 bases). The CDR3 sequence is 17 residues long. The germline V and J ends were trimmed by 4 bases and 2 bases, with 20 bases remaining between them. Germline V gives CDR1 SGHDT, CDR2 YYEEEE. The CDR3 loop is CASSLPHDSGFTDTQYF. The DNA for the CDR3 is TGTGCCAGCAGCCTCCCGCACGATAGCGGTTTCACAGATACGCAGTATTTT.

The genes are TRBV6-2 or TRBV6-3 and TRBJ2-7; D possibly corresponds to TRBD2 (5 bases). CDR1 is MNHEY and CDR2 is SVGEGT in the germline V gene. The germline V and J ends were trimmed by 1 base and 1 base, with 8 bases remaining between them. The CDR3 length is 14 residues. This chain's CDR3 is CASSYYRGSYEQYV. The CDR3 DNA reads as TGTGCCAGCAGTTACTATCGGGGTTCCTACGAGCAGTACGTC.

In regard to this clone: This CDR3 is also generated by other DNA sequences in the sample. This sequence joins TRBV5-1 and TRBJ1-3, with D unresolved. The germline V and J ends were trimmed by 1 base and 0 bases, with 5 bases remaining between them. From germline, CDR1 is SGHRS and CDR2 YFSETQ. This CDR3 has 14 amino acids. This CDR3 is CASSLPSSGNTIYF. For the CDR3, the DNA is TGCGCCAGCAGCTTGCCCAGCTCTGGAAACACCATATATTTT.

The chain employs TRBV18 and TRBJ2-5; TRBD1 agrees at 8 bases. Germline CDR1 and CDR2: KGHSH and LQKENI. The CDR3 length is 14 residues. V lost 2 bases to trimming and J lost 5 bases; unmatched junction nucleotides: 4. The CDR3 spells CASSPYTGGETQYF. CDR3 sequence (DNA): TGTGCCAGCTCACCATACACAGGGGGGGAGACCCAGTACTTC.

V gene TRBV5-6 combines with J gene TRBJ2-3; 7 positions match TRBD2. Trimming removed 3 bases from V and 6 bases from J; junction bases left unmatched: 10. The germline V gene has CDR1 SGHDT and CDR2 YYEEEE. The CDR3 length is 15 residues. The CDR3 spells CASSWEGSWPDTQYF. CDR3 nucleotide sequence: TGTGCCAGCAGCTGGGAGGGTAGTTGGCCGGATACGCAGTATTTT.

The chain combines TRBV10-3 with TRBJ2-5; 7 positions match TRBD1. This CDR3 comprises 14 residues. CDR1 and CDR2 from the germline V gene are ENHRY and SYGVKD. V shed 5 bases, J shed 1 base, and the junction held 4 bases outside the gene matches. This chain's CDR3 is CAISTTGVQETQYF. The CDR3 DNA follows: TGTGCCATCAGTACAACAGGGGTCCAAGAGACCCAGTACTTC.

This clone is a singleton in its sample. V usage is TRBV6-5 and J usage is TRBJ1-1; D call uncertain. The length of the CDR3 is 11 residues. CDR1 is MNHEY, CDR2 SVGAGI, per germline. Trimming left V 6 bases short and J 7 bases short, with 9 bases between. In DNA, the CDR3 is TGTGCCAGCAGCCAATACAGTGAAGCTTTCTTT. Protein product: CASSQYSEAFF.

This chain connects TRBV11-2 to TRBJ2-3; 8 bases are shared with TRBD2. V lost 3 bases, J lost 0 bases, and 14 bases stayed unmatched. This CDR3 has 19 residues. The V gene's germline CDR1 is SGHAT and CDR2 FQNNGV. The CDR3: CASSFKSTRLAHSTDTQYF. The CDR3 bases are TGTGCCAGCAGCTTTAAATCTACTCGACTAGCGCATAGCACAGATACGCAGTATTTT. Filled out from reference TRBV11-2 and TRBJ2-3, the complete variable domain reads EAGVAQSPRYKIIEKRQSVAFWCNPISGHATLYWYQQILGQGPKLLIQFQNNGVVDDSQLPKDRFSAERLKGVDSTLKIQPAKLEDSAVYLCASSFKSTRLAHSTDTQYFGPGTRLTVL.

CDR3 loop: CASSAEFYNEQFF. CDR3 sequence (DNA): TGTGCCAGTAGTGCAGAATTCTACAATGAGCAGTTCTTC. The genes are TRBV19 and TRBJ2-1; unclear D gene. The CDR3 sequence is 13 residues long. Trimming left V 5 bases short and J 3 bases short, with 8 bases between. The germline CDR1 and CDR2 sequences are LNHDA and SQIVND (reference sequence). The full variable domain, its missing parts supplied by reference TRBV19 and TRBJ2-1, is DGGITQSPKYLFRKEGQNVTLSCEQNLNHDAMYWYRQDPGQGLRLIYYSQIVNDFQKGDIAEGYSVSREKKESFPLTVTSAQKNPTAFYLCASSAEFYNEQFFGPGTRLTVL.

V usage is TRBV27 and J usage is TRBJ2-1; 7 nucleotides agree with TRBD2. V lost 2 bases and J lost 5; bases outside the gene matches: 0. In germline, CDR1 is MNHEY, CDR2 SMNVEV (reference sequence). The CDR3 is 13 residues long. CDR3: CASSLGGDNEQFF. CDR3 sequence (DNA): TGTGCCAGCAGTTTAGGGGGGGACAATGAGCAGTTCTTC.

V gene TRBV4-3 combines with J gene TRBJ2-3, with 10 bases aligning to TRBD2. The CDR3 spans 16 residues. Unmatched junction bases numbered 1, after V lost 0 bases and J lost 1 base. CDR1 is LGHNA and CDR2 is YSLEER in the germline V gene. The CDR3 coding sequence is TGCGCCAGCAGCCAAGATCTAGCGGGGGGCACAGATACGCAGTATTTT. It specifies CASSQDLAGGTDTQYF.

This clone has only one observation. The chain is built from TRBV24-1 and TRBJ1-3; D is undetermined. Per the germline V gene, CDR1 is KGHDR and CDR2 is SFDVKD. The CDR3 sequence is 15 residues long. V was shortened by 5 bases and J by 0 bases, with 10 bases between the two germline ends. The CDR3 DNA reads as TGTGCCACCAGTGGGGGATCGAACTCTGGAAACACCATATATTTT. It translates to CATSGGSNSGNTIYF.

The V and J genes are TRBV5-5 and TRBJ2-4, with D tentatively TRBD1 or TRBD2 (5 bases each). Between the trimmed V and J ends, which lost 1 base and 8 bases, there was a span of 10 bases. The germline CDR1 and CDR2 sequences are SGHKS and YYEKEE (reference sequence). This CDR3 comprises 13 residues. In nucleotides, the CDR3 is TGTGCCAGCAGCTTGAGGGGAGCGGACATTCAGTACTTC. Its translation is CASSLRGADIQYF.

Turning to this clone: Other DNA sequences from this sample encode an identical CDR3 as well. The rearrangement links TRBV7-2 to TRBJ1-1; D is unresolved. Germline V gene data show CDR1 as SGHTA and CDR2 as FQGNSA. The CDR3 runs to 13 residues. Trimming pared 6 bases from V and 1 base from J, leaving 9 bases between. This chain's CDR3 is CASSGQPNTEAFF. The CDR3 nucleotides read TGTGCCAGCAGTGGTCAGCCGAACACTGAAGCTTTCTTT. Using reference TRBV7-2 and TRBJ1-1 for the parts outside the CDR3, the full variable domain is GAGVSQSPSNKVTEKGKDVELRCDPISGHTALYWYRQSLGQGLEFLIYFQGNSAPDKSGLPSDRFSAERTGGSVSTLTIQRTQQEDSAVYLCASSGQPNTEAFFGQGTRLTVV.

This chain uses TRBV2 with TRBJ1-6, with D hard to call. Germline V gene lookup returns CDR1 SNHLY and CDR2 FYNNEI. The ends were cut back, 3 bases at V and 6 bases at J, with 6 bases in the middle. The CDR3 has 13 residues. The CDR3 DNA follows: TGTGCCAGCAGTGACAGGATTAATTCACCCCTCCACTTT. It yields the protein CASSDRINSPLHF.

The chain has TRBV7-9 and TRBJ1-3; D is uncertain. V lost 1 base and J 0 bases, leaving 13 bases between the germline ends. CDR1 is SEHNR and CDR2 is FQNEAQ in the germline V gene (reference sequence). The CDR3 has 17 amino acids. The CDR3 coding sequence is TGTGCCAGCAGCTTAGGGCGGCGTGTTAACTCTGGAAACACCATATATTTT. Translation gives CASSLGRRVNSGNTIYF.

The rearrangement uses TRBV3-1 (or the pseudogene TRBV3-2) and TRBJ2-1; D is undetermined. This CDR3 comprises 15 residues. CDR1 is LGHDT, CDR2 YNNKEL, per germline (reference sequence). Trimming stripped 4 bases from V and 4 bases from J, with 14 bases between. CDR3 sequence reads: CASSLVVTVYNEQFF. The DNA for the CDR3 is TGTGCCAGCAGCCTAGTTGTTACGGTGTACAATGAGCAGTTCTTC.

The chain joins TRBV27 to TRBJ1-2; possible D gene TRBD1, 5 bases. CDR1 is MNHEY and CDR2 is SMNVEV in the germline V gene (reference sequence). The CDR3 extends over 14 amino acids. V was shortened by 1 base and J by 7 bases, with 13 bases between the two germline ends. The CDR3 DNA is TGTGCCAGCAGTTTATTTTGGGGGTTGGGTGGCTACACCTTC. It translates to CASSLFWGLGGYTF.

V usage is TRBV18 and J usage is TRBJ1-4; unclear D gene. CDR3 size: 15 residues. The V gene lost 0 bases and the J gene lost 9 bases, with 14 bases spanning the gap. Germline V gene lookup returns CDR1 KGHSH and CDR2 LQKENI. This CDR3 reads CASSPPAGRAQKLFF. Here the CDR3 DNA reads TGTGCCAGCTCACCACCGGCGGGGAGGGCTCAAAAACTGTTTTTT.